This T cell receptor (beta chain) was found in a study of T cell responses to AZD1222 COVID-19 vaccine. The V gene's germline CDR1 is MNHEY and CDR2 SVGAGI. V trimming: 8 bases; J trimming: 3 bases; junction bases outside the gene matches: 3. The CDR3 extends over 12 amino acids. Concerning this clone: Antigen specificity is unknown.

This table comes from immunoSEQ multiplex PCR, and its TCRdb copy is limited to in-frame clones, with some not included. Of 80,000 to 100,000 clones detected, over 75% appear once; the ten largest clones hold 3.4%. Study results and limitations: Dominant at 160-218 and 743-854, vaccine-associated CD4 TCRs also spanned spike.

The V and J genes are TRBV6-5 and TRBJ1-1, with 7 bases fitting TRBD1. The sample was peripheral blood, taken 28 days after the second AZD1222 dose. This clonotype was sampled from an adult who received the AZD1222 COVID-19 vaccine. The CDR3 DNA reads as TGTGCCAGCGCCAGGGGGTACACTGAAGCTTTCTTT. It encodes CASARGYTEAFF.